This TCR beta chain was captured in a study of T cells in Graves' hyperthyroidism and ophthalmopathy. The CDR3 runs 13 residues. The junction had 1 base not matched to a gene; V was cut back by 1 base and J by 7 bases. General observations from the study: Within blood appeared most thyroid clonotypes that had expanded above 0.001.

This clonotype showed up many times. What it recognizes is unknown. RNA transcripts gave rise to amplified TCR beta CDR3 regions. The HTBI primer set was used in a first-round RT-PCR of the TCR CDR3. From the multiplex PCR reads, TCRdb called clonotypes with MiXCR, one entry per CDR3 protein. The sample records hundreds of thousands of distinct CDR3 sequences, 15% to 20% being singletons. Patients were excluded for uncontrolled infection, other autoimmune disease, pregnancy or lactation. The sample comprised blood. The sequence came from a woman under 40 with Graves' hyperthyroidism. The rearrangement uses TRBV12-3 or TRBV12-4 and TRBJ2-1, with 7 nucleotides matching TRBD2. The CDR3 DNA reads as TGTGCCAGCAGTTTAGGCGGGAGAAATGAGCAGTTCTTC. Residues: CASSLGGRNEQFF.